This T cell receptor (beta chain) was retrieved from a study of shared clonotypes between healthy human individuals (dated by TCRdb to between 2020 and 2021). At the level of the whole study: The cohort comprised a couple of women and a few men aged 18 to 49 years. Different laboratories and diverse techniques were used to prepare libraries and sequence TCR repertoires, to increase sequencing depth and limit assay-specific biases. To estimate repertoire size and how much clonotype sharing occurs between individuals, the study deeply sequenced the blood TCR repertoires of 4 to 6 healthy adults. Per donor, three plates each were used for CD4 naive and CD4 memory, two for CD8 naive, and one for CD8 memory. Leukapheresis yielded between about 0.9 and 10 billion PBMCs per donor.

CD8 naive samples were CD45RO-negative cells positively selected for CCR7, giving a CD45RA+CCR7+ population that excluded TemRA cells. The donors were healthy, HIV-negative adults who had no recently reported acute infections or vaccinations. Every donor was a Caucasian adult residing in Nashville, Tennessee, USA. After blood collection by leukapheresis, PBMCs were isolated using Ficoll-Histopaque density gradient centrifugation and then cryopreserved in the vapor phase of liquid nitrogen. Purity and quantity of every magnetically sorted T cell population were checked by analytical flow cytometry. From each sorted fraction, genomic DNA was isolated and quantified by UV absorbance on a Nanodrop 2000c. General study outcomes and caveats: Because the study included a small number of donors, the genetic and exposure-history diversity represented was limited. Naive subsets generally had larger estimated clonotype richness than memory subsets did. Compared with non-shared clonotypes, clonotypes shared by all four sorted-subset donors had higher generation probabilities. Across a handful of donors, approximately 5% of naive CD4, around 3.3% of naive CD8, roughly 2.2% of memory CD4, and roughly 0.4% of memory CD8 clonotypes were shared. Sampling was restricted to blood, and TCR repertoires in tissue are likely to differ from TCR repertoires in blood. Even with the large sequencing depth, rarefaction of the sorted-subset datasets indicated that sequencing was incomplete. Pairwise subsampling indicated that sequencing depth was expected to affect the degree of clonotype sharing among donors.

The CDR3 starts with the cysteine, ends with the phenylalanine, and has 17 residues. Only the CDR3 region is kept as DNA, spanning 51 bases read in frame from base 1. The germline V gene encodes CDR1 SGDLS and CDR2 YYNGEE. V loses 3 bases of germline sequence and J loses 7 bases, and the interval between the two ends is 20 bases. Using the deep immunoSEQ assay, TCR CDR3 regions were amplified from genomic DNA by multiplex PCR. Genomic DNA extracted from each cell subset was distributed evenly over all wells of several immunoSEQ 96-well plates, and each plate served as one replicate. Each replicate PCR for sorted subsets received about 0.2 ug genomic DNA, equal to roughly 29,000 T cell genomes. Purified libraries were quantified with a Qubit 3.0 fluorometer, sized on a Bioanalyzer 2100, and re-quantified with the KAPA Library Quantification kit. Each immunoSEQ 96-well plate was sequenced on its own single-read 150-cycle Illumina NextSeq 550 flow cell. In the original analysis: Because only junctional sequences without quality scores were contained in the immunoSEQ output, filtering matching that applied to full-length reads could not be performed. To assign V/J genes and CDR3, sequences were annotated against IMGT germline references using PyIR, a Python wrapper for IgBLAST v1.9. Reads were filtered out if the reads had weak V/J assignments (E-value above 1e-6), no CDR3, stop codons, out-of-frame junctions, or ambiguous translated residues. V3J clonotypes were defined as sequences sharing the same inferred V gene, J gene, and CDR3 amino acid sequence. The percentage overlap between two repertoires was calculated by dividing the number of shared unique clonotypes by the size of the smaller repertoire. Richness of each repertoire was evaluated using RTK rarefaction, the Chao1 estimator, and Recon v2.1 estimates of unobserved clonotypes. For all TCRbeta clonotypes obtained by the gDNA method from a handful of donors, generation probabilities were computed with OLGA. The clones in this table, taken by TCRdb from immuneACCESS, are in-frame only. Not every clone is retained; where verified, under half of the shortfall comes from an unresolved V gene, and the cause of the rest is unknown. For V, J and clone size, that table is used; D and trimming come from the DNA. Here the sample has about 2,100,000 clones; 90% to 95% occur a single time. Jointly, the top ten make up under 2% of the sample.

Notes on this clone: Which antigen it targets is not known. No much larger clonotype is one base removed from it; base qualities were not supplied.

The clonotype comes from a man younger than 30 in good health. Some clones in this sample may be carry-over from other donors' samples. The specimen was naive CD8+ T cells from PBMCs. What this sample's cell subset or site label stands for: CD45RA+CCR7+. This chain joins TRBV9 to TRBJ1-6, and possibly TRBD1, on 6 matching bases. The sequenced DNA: TGTGCCAGCAGCGCTCTAGACCGGACAGCACTAAATTCACCCCTCCACTTT. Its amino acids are CASSALDRTALNSPLHF.